These 29 T cell receptor beta chains originate from one sample sequenced in a study of PD-1 blockade in classical Hodgkin lymphoma. Each patient's relapse followed autologous stem cell transplantation, and brentuximab vedotin exposure varied. The method was immunoSEQ multiplex PCR; TCRdb's version includes in-frame clones alone and lacks a portion of them. The sample holds 20,000 to 25,000 clones, 80% seen once. The sample consisted of peripheral blood mononuclear cells (PBMCs), taken before the second cycle of nivolumab. The receptors stem from a human donor with classical Hodgkin lymphoma.

The chain is built from TRBV19 and TRBJ2-1; TRBD2 agrees at 10 bases. This CDR3 region has 15 residues. The J segment lost 5 bases and the V segment lost 4 bases, leaving 5 bases of the junction unmatched. The germline V gene has CDR1 LNHDA and CDR2 SQIVND (reference sequence). This CDR3 reads CASSTGLAFNNEQFF. The CDR3 region has the DNA TGTGCCAGTAGTACGGGACTAGCGTTTAACAATGAGCAGTTCTTC. Full variable domain (missing parts from reference TRBV19 and TRBJ2-1): DGGITQSPKYLFRKEGQNVTLSCEQNLNHDAMYWYRQDPGQGLRLIYYSQIVNDFQKGDIAEGYSVSREKKESFPLTVTSAQKNPTAFYLCASSTGLAFNNEQFFGPGTRLTVL.

This chain joins TRBV6-6 and TRBJ1-2; TRBD1 matches at 9 bases. The V gene end was trimmed by 6 bases and the J gene end by 5 bases; junction bases not matched to a gene: 4. The CDR3 is made up of 13 amino acids. Germline assignment: CDR1 MNHNY and CDR2 SVGAGI (reference sequence). The CDR3, as DNA: TGTGCCAGCAGCCCCGGGACAGGGTATGGCTACACCTTC. Its protein product is CASSPGTGYGYTF.

This clone was seen a handful of times. The rearrangement uses TRBV19 and TRBJ2-7; 8 positions agree with TRBD1. The CDR3 consists of 15 residues. J lost 2 bases, V lost 4 bases, and 7 bases had no gene match. Germline V gene lookup returns CDR1 LNHDA and CDR2 SQIVND (reference sequence). The CDR3 spells CASSRAGTGPYEQYF. The CDR3 region has the DNA TGTGCCAGTAGTAGGGCAGGGACAGGTCCCTACGAGCAGTACTTC.

V usage is TRBV10-3 and J usage is TRBJ1-5; D remains ambiguous. From germline, CDR1 is ENHRY and CDR2 SYGVKD. V lost 0 bases and J lost 4, with 10 bases in between. The CDR3 spans 15 residues. The CDR3 loop is CAISESNGLNQPQHF. CDR3 nucleotides: TGTGCCATCAGTGAGTCGAACGGGTTGAATCAGCCCCAGCATTTT.

V is TRBV6-5 and J is TRBJ2-7, with unresolved D. Germline V CDR1 and CDR2: MNHEY, SVGAGI. The germline V and J ends were trimmed by 0 bases and 0 bases, with 6 bases remaining between them. The CDR3 spans 14 residues. CDR3 in amino acids: CASSYSWPSYEQYF. CDR3 in DNA: TGTGCCAGCAGTTACTCATGGCCCTCCTACGAGCAGTACTTC.

The chain couples TRBV27 to TRBJ1-1, with unresolved D. The length of the CDR3 is 14 residues. The V end lost 0 bases, the J end lost 0 bases, and 5 bases lay between the germline ends. The germline V gene has CDR1 MNHEY and CDR2 SMNVEV (reference sequence). This CDR3 reads CASSLSRVNTEAFF. For the CDR3, the DNA is TGTGCCAGCAGTTTATCTCGCGTGAACACTGAAGCTTTCTTT.

V usage is TRBV6-6 and J usage is TRBJ1-5; D is uncertain. The CDR3 runs 15 residues. Germline V lookup: CDR1 MNHNY, CDR2 SVGAGI (reference sequence). Trimming shortened V by 6 bases and J by 0 bases, and 12 bases separated the two germline ends. CDR3 nucleotide sequence: TGTGCCAGCAGGTCTGCAGGATATAGCAATCAGCCCCAGCATTTT. It specifies CASRSAGYSNQPQHF.

CDR3 in DNA: TGCGCCAGCAGCCAGTCACCGGTGGGACCTAACACCGGGGAGCTGTTTTTT. Amino acid sequence: CASSQSPVGPNTGELFF. V and J are TRBV4-1 and TRBJ2-2; D may be TRBD1 or TRBD2 (5 bases each). Trimming shortened V by 3 bases and J by 2 bases, and 16 bases separated the two germline ends. The germline gives CDR1 MGHRA, CDR2 YSYEKL. This CDR3 spans 17 amino acids.

The rearrangement uses TRBV19 and TRBJ1-5; TRBD1 matches 10 bases. V lost 4 bases, J lost 2 bases, and 11 bases stayed unmatched. The CDR3 has 18 residues. Germline V lookup: CDR1 LNHDA, CDR2 SQIVND (reference sequence). CDR3 region: CASSKLRQGAPGNQPQHF. The DNA of the CDR3 is TGTGCCAGTAGTAAATTAAGACAGGGGGCCCCTGGCAATCAGCCCCAGCATTTT.

The V call is TRBV4-1, the J call TRBJ2-7, with D possibly TRBD1 on 6 matching bases. Per germline, CDR1 MGHRA and CDR2 YSYEKL. The V and J ends lost 0 bases and 5 bases respectively, with 14 bases between them. This CDR3 contains 15 residues. This CDR3 reads CASSQDAQGIDEQYF. The CDR3 region has the DNA TGCGCCAGCAGCCAAGATGCCCAGGGGATCGACGAGCAGTACTTC.

The J gene is TRBJ1-1, the V gene TRBV5-1; a possible D gene is TRBD1 (6 bases). The V end lost 0 bases, the J end lost 6 bases, and 15 bases lay between the germline ends. This CDR3 has 15 amino acids. Per germline, CDR1 SGHRS and CDR2 YFSETQ. In nucleotides, the CDR3 is TGCGCCAGCAGCTTGGCGGCAGGGGTCAAAGCTGAAGCTTTCTTT. Its protein product is CASSLAAGVKAEAFF.

Points on this clone: This CDR3 is missing its conserved last phenylalanine or tryptophan, likely due to a read error. Because the CDR3's place on the DNA is in doubt, the DNA is left out and the CDR3 is given as listed by TCRdb. The gene calls are TRBV28 and TRBJ1-6; whether TRBD1, the table's D call, matches the DNA was not checked. The germline CDR1 and CDR2 sequences are MDHEN and SYDVKM. The CDR3 length is 10 residues, termini included. This CDR3 reads CASSFHRPWV.

The chain carries TRBV25-1 and TRBJ2-2; 7 positions agree with TRBD1. This CDR3 has 12 amino acids. The germline gives CDR1 MGHDK, CDR2 SYGVNS. Trimming took 7 bases from V and 5 from J; bases not matched to a gene: 1. CDR3 sequence reads: CASNRGTGELFF. The CDR3 region has the DNA TGTGCCAGCAACAGGGGAACCGGGGAGCTGTTTTTT.

V gene TRBV6-1 combines with J gene TRBJ2-2; 12 bases agree with TRBD2. The trim removed 4 bases at V and 4 bases at J, leaving 7 bases unmatched. The CDR3 runs to 17 residues. CDR1 and CDR2 (germline): MNHNS, SASEGT. The CDR3 here is CASSGLAGGPSTGELFF. CDR3 coding DNA: TGTGCCAGCAGTGGGCTAGCGGGAGGGCCGAGCACCGGGGAGCTGTTTTTT.

This clone was counted only a few times. The chain combines TRBV19 with TRBJ1-2, with D hard to call. Germline V gene sequence: CDR1 LNHDA, CDR2 SQIVND (reference sequence). CDR3 size: 14 residues. Deletions cut 7 bases from V and 5 bases from J, with 17 bases between. The CDR3 reads CASIQEPADYGYTF. CDR3 sequence (DNA): TGTGCCAGTATCCAGGAGCCAGCTGATTATGGCTACACCTTC.

The V call is TRBV6-1, the J call TRBJ2-7; 8 nucleotides align to TRBD1. Trimming cost V 6 bases and J 4 bases; bases outside gene matches: 8. Germline CDR1 MNHNS, CDR2 SASEGT. The CDR3 is 14 amino acids. The CDR3 reads CASRTGTGGYEQYF. CDR3 DNA sequence: TGTGCCAGCAGGACCGGGACAGGCGGTTACGAGCAGTACTTC.

The chain uses TRBV7-6 and TRBJ2-2, with TRBD2 identical over 7 bases. The germline gives CDR1 SGHVS, CDR2 FNYEAQ. This CDR3 comprises 19 residues. V was clipped by 0 bases and J by 3 bases; unmatched bases: 13. The CDR3 sequence is CASSLALFRGRVDTGELFF. The CDR3 DNA reads TGTGCCAGCAGCTTAGCGTTATTCCGGGGGAGGGTTGACACCGGGGAGCTGTTTTTT.

This clone was picked up one time. J is TRBJ2-1 and V is TRBV2, with 12 bases lining up with TRBD2. The CDR3 is 17 residues long. After removal of 6 bases from V and 7 bases from J, the junction contained 13 bases not matched to a gene. Germline-derived CDR1 and CDR2 are SNHLY and FYNNEI. CDR3 loop: CASSTYRLAGVPNEQFF. In DNA form, the CDR3 reads TGTGCCAGCAGCACTTACAGACTAGCGGGGGTTCCGAATGAGCAGTTCTTC.

This clone was seen once. The gene calls are TRBV6-6 and TRBJ2-2; 7 nucleotides align to TRBD1. With V trimmed by 2 bases and J by 3 bases, 6 bases remained unmatched. From germline, CDR1 is MNHNY and CDR2 SVGAGI (reference sequence). The CDR3 contains 16 residues. CDR3 region: CASSYPTGKDTGELFF. The DNA of the CDR3 is TGTGCCAGCAGTTACCCGACAGGGAAAGACACCGGGGAGCTGTTTTTT.

The chain combines TRBV18 with TRBJ2-3; 9 bases map to TRBD1. The germline CDR1 and CDR2 sequences are KGHSH and LQKENI. This CDR3 has 16 residues. The ends lost 3 bases at V and 2 bases at J; junction bases unmatched: 6. Here the CDR3 reads CASSPFHRGPTDTQYF. The CDR3 DNA reads TGTGCCAGCTCACCGTTTCACAGGGGGCCCACAGATACGCAGTATTTT.

V usage is TRBV19 and J usage is TRBJ2-7, with 7 bases matching TRBD1. CDR1 LNHDA and CDR2 SQIVND come from the germline V gene (reference sequence). The CDR3 is 14 residues long. The V and J ends lost 3 bases and 1 base, in that order; junction bases with no gene match: 3. CDR3 amino acids: CASSISGQSYEQYF. Written as DNA, the CDR3 is TGTGCCAGTAGTATTTCGGGACAGTCCTACGAGCAGTACTTC.

The J gene is TRBJ2-1, the V gene TRBV10-3, with 7 nucleotides matching TRBD2. J lost 7 bases, V lost 11 bases, and 5 bases had no gene match. This CDR3 has 11 amino acids. Germline loops: CDR1 ENHRY, CDR2 SYGVKD. The CDR3 bases are TGTGCCGCCGGGGGGAAAAATGAGCAGTTCTTC. Residues: CAAGGKNEQFF.

The V call is TRBV27, the J call TRBJ2-1; 10 bases match TRBD2. Losses at the gene ends were 4 bases for V and 6 bases for J; bases not matched to a gene: 9. Germline CDR1 is MNHEY and CDR2 is SMNVEV (reference sequence). The length of the CDR3 is 16 residues. The DNA of the CDR3 is TGTGCCAGCAGTTCACTTCGACTAGCGGGTCCCAATGAGCAGTTCTTC. This codes for CASSSLRLAGPNEQFF.

This clone is termed medium-sized. In DNA, the CDR3 is TGTGCCAGCAGTCTCACTAGCGGGAGCCTGGGACGGGAGACCCAGTACTTC. The encoded protein is CASSLTSGSLGRETQYF. This rearrangement joins TRBV28 to TRBJ2-5, with 11 bases aligning to TRBD2. Germline V gives CDR1 MDHEN, CDR2 SYDVKM. J gave up 5 bases and V 5 bases, and 13 bases lay outside the gene matches. This CDR3 spans 17 amino acids.

The chain is built from TRBV2 and TRBJ2-7, with a tentative D call TRBD1 (6 bases). The CDR3 has 13 amino acids. Trimming took 4 bases from V and 1 from J, leaving 8 bases between them. The germline gives CDR1 SNHLY, CDR2 FYNNEI. This CDR3 reads CASSADRSYEQYF. For the CDR3, the DNA is TGTGCCAGCAGTGCGGACAGATCCTACGAGCAGTACTTC.

The chain employs TRBV5-1 and TRBJ2-7, with 11 bases that match TRBD2. The V gene's germline CDR1 is SGHRS and CDR2 YFSETQ. With 4 bases clipped from V and 3 bases from J, the junction kept 9 bases outside the gene matches. The CDR3 sequence is 16 residues long. The CDR3 region is CASSPGLAGPLYEQYF. CDR3 in DNA: TGCGCCAGCAGCCCCGGACTAGCGGGTCCCCTCTACGAGCAGTACTTC. Together with reference TRBV5-1 and TRBJ2-7, the CDR3 gives the full variable domain: KAGVTQTPRYLIKTRGQQVTLSCSPISGHRSVSWYQQTPGQGLQFLFEYFSETQRNKGNFPGRFSGRQFSNSRSEMNVSTLELGDSALYLCASSPGLAGPLYEQYFGPGTRLTVT.

The chain links TRBV6-5 to TRBJ1-3; D is perhaps TRBD1 (5 bases). This CDR3 is built from 13 residues. With 6 bases removed from V and 3 bases from J, the gap between germline ends came to 9 bases. Per the germline V gene, CDR1 is MNHEY and CDR2 is SVGAGI. This chain's CDR3 is CASRGTDGNTIYF. In DNA, the CDR3 is TGTGCCAGCAGAGGGACCGATGGAAACACCATATATTTT.

The sample holds a few counts of this clone. This chain joins TRBV6-1 and TRBJ2-7; 7 nucleotides agree with TRBD2. V was clipped by 2 bases and J by 6 bases; unmatched bases: 10. CDR1 is MNHNS and CDR2 is SASEGT in the germline V gene. The CDR3 contains 15 residues. The CDR3, as DNA: TGTGCCAGCAGTGAAAAGGAGGGCTCGGGAGGCGAGCAGTACTTC. Translated, it gives CASSEKEGSGGEQYF.

V usage is TRBV15 and J usage is TRBJ2-1; D possibly corresponds to TRBD1 (5 bases). Trimming pared 2 bases from V and 2 bases from J, leaving 13 bases between. Germline V gene sequence: CDR1 LNHNV, CDR2 YYDKDF (reference sequence). This CDR3 is 16 amino acids long. For the CDR3, the DNA is TGTGCCACCAGCAGACACAGGTTTTCGACCTACAATGAGCAGTTCTTC. Protein sequence: CATSRHRFSTYNEQFF.